This T cell receptor beta chain was identified in a study of blood T cell repertoires in COVID-19. Assay: immunoSEQ multiplex PCR; the TCRdb copy retains only in-frame clones and omits some. The table has 90,000 to 100,000 clones, about two thirds seen once. In its sample, this clone was seen a few times. Sequenced material: peripheral blood. This clonotype was sampled from a woman aged 60-75 years in a cohort sampled during active or convalescent COVID-19.

CDR3 residues: CASSEAQGGIYEQYF. The CDR3 DNA follows: TGTGCCAGCAGTGAGGCTCAGGGGGGAATCTACGAGCAGTACTTC. The chain couples TRBV6-1 to TRBJ2-7, with D perhaps TRBD1 (7 bases). V lost 3 bases to trimming and J lost 3 bases, with 15 bases between them. CDR1 is MNHNS, CDR2 SASEGT, per germline. The CDR3 sequence is 15 residues long.